The following is a T cell receptor (beta chain) sequence with its context. Antigen specificity is unknown. This sample is drawn from a study of CD8 T cell repertoires and HIV-1 epitope variants. The CDR3 spans 13 residues. V lost 8 bases, J lost 1 base, and 12 bases lay in between. Germline assignment: CDR1 GTSNPN and CDR2 SVGIG (reference sequence). Assay used: immunoSEQ multiplex PCR; TCRdb lists only in-frame clones, some missing. The table shows approximately 4,900 clones, with less than 70% occurring only once. The sequenced material came from cultured CD8+ T cells derived from PBMCs. This receptor was obtained from a male donor with HIV. The rearrangement uses TRBV30 and TRBJ1-5; D uncertain. For the CDR3, the DNA is TGTGCCCTTCGGGGTCTCAGCAATCAGCCCCAGCATTTT. Its translation: CALRGLSNQPQHF.